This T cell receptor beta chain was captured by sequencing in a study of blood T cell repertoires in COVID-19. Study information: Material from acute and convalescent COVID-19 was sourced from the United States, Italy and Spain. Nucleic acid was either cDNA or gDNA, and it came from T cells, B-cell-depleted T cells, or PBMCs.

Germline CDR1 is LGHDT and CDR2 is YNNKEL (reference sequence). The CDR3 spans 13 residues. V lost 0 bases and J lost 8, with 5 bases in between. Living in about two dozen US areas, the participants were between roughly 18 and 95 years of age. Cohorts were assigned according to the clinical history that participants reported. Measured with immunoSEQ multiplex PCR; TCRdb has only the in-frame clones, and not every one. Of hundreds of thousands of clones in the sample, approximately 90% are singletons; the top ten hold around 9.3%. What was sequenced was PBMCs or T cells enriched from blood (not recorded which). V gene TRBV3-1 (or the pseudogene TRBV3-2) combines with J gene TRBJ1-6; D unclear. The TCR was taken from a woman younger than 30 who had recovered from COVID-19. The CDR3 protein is CASSQDRDSPLHF. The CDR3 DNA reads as TGTGCCAGCAGCCAAGACCGGGATTCACCCCTCCACTTT.